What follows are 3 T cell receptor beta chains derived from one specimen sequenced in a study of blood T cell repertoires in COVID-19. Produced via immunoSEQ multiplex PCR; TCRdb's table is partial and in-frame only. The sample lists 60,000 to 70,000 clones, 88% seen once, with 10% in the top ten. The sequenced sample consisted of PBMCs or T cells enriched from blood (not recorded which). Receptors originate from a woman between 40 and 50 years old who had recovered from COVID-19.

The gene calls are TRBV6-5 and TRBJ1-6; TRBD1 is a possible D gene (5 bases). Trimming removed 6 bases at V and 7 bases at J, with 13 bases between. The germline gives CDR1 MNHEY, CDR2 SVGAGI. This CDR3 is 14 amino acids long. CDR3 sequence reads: CASRLTVWNSPLHF. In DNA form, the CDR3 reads TGTGCCAGCAGATTGACAGTTTGGAATTCACCCCTCCACTTT.

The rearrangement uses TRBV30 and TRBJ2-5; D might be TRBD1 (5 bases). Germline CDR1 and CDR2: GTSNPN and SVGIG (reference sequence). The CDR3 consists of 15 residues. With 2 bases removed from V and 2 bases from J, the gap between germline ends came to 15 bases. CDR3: CAWSKLRDRQETQYF. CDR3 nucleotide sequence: TGTGCCTGGAGTAAATTAAGAGACAGACAAGAGACCCAGTACTTC.

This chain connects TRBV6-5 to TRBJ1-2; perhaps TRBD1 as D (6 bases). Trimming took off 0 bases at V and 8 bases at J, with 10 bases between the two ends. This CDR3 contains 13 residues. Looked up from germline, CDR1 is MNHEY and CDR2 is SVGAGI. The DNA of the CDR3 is TGTGCCAGCAGTTACTCGAACAGGGAGGGCTACACCTTC. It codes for CASSYSNREGYTF.